This is a list of T cell receptor beta chains from one sample in a study of blood T cell repertoires in COVID-19. Sequenced by immunoSEQ multiplex PCR; TCRdb stores in-frame clones only, minus some. The sample contains a few hundred thousand clones, approximately 84% of which appear only once. The specimen sequenced was PBMCs or T cells enriched from blood (not recorded which). The receptors originated from a man in his forties who had recovered from COVID-19. The CDR3 runs from the conserved cysteine through the conserved F or W. A D gene is named only where the DNA matches it firmly. The listing skips clone size in some rows; elsewhere it reads once, few, many or a size class.

d_call: TRBD2
clone_size: once
v_call: TRBV5-4
j_call: TRBJ2-1
cdr3_nt: TGTGCCAGCAGCTTGGGTGTGGGACTAGTCTATGAGCAGTTCTTC
cdr3_aa: CASSLGVGLVYEQFF

d_call: TRBD1
clone_size: many
v_call: TRBV7-3
j_call: TRBJ1-5
cdr3_nt: TGTGCCAGCAGCTTCCACAGGGGAAATCAGCCCCAGCATTTT
cdr3_aa: CASSFHRGNQPQHF

d_call: TRBD1
clone_size: few
v_call: TRBV5-1
j_call: TRBJ1-2
cdr3_nt: TGCGCCAGCAGCCGCGACGTGGGACAGGAATATGGCTACACCTTC
cdr3_aa: CASSRDVGQEYGYTF

d_call: .
clone_size: .
v_call: TRBV11-2
j_call: TRBJ1-2
cdr3_nt: TGTGCCAGCAGCTCTTCACAGGGATACACCTTC
cdr3_aa: CASSSSQGYTF

d_call: .
clone_size: .
v_call: TRBV15
j_call: TRBJ2-5
cdr3_nt: TGTGCCACCAGCAGAGTTAGGGGCGGAGAGACCCAGTACTTC
cdr3_aa: CATSRVRGGETQYF

d_call: .
clone_size: few
v_call: TRBV20-1
j_call: TRBJ1-1
cdr3_nt: TGCAGTGCTAGTGATACAGGGTTGCAGAACACTGAAGCTTTCTTT
cdr3_aa: CSASDTGLQNTEAFF

d_call: .
clone_size: once
v_call: TRBV29-1
j_call: TRBJ1-2
cdr3_nt: TGCAGCGTTAAGGAACAAAACTGGGGCCCTACGGGCTACACCTTC
cdr3_aa: CSVKEQNWGPTGYTF

d_call: .
clone_size: few
v_call: TRBV6-5
j_call: TRBJ1-1
cdr3_nt: TGTGCCAGCAGATCCGGACAGTTGAACACTGAAGCTTTCTTT
cdr3_aa: CASRSGQLNTEAFF

d_call: TRBD1
clone_size: .
v_call: TRBV11-2
j_call: TRBJ2-7
cdr3_nt: TGTGCCAGCAGCTTAGACAGGGGGCGGTACGAGCAGTACTTC
cdr3_aa: CASSLDRGRYEQYF

d_call: .
clone_size: .
v_call: TRBV5-8
j_call: TRBJ2-1
cdr3_nt: TGTGCCAGCAGCTTAGGCGGGATCAATACAAAGCAGTTCTTC
cdr3_aa: CASSLGGINTKQFF

d_call: TRBD2
clone_size: .
v_call: TRBV27
j_call: TRBJ2-7
cdr3_nt: TGTGCCAGCAGACCCGGGCCAACTAGCGGGGGGTACGAGCAGTACTTC
cdr3_aa: CASRPGPTSGGYEQYF

d_call: .
clone_size: .
v_call: TRBV18
j_call: TRBJ1-5
cdr3_nt: TGTGCCAGCTCCTCCGGGAGCAATCAGCCCCAGCATTTT
cdr3_aa: CASSSGSNQPQHF

d_call: .
clone_size: .
v_call: TRBV18
j_call: TRBJ1-3
cdr3_nt: TGTGCCAGCTCCCCGACAGGAGACTCTGGAAACACCATATATTTT
cdr3_aa: CASSPTGDSGNTIYF

d_call: .
clone_size: .
v_call: TRBV10-3
j_call: TRBJ2-5
cdr3_nt: TGTGCCATCAGTGCCGACCAAGAGACCCAGTACTTC
cdr3_aa: CAISADQETQYF

d_call: TRBD1
clone_size: .
v_call: TRBV30
j_call: TRBJ1-1
cdr3_nt: TGTGCCTGGTCAGGGGGCTCCTTAACCCTGAACACTGAAGCTTTCTTT
cdr3_aa: CAWSGGSLTLNTEAFF

d_call: .
clone_size: .
v_call: TRBV5-1
j_call: TRBJ2-7
cdr3_nt: TGCGCCAGCAGCTGGGGGGGCGGAAAATACGAGCAGTACTTC
cdr3_aa: CASSWGGGKYEQYF

d_call: .
clone_size: few
v_call: TRBV18
j_call: TRBJ1-2
cdr3_nt: TGTGCCAGCTGGGCGACAGTTAACTATGGCTACACCTTC
cdr3_aa: CASWATVNYGYTF

d_call: .
clone_size: once
v_call: TRBV19
j_call: TRBJ1-1
cdr3_nt: TGTGCCAGTAGTATAGTAGGGAGGGCTGAAGCTTTCTTT
cdr3_aa: CASSIVGRAEAFF

d_call: .
clone_size: .
v_call: TRBV7-2
j_call: TRBJ2-5
cdr3_nt: TGTGCCAGCAGCTTAGATTGGGGGCGGGAGACCCAGTACTTC
cdr3_aa: CASSLDWGRETQYF

d_call: TRBD1
clone_size: .
v_call: TRBV5-1
j_call: TRBJ2-4
cdr3_nt: TGCGCCAGCAGCTTACAGGGGGCTGAAAACATTCAGTACTTC
cdr3_aa: CASSLQGAENIQYF

d_call: .
clone_size: .
v_call: TRBV27
j_call: TRBJ2-7
cdr3_nt: TGTGCCAGCAGTTTATATCGAGGTATCCCGGGTGAGGACGAGCAGTACTTC
cdr3_aa: CASSLYRGIPGEDEQYF

d_call: TRBD1
clone_size: .
v_call: TRBV3-1/TRBV3-2
j_call: TRBJ1-4
cdr3_nt: TGTGCCAGCAGCGGTCGGACAGGGGGAGGTGAAAAACTGTTTTTT
cdr3_aa: CASSGRTGGGEKLFF

d_call: TRBD2
clone_size: .
v_call: TRBV4-3
j_call: TRBJ2-7
cdr3_nt: TGCGCCAGCAGCCAAGACAGCGGGGGGGTCTACGAGCAGTACTTC
cdr3_aa: CASSQDSGGVYEQYF

d_call: .
clone_size: .
v_call: TRBV7-8
j_call: TRBJ2-1
cdr3_nt: TGTGCCAGCAGCTTAGTCCTGCCTAGCGCGACCTACAATGAGCAGTTCTTC
cdr3_aa: CASSLVLPSATYNEQFF

d_call: .
clone_size: .
v_call: TRBV30
j_call: TRBJ1-5
cdr3_nt: TGTGCCTGGGACCCGGGAGTTGATCAGCCCCAGCATTTT
cdr3_aa: CAWDPGVDQPQHF

d_call: TRBD1
clone_size: .
v_call: TRBV7-9
j_call: TRBJ1-2
cdr3_nt: TGTGCCAGCAGCTTAGAAACAGGGGCCTATGGCTACACCTTC
cdr3_aa: CASSLETGAYGYTF

d_call: .
clone_size: .
v_call: TRBV2
j_call: TRBJ1-5
cdr3_nt: TGTGCCAGCAGGCCCTCGGGAGGGAGCAATCAGCCCCAGCATTTT
cdr3_aa: CASRPSGGSNQPQHF

d_call: TRBD1
clone_size: .
v_call: TRBV18
j_call: TRBJ1-5
cdr3_nt: TGTGCCAGCTCACCACTTCCGACAGGGAACCAGCCCCAGCATTTT
cdr3_aa: CASSPLPTGNQPQHF

d_call: TRBD1
clone_size: .
v_call: TRBV10-3
j_call: TRBJ1-3
cdr3_nt: TGTGCCATCAGTGCTTCCGGGACAGCCCCTGGAAACACCATATATTTT
cdr3_aa: CAISASGTAPGNTIYF

d_call: .
clone_size: .
v_call: TRBV27
j_call: TRBJ2-7
cdr3_nt: TGTGCCAGCAGTTTTTACCAGGGGACCTACGAGCAGTACTTC
cdr3_aa: CASSFYQGTYEQYF

d_call: .
clone_size: .
v_call: TRBV9
j_call: TRBJ2-7
cdr3_nt: TGTGCCAGCAGCGTAGACCCGGGGTCCTACGAGCAGTACTTC
cdr3_aa: CASSVDPGSYEQYF

d_call: .
clone_size: .
v_call: TRBV11-2
j_call: TRBJ1-1
cdr3_nt: TGTGCCAGCAGCTTCCTAGACGGGAACACTGAAGCTTTCTTT
cdr3_aa: CASSFLDGNTEAFF

d_call: TRBD2
clone_size: .
v_call: TRBV6-4
j_call: TRBJ2-3
cdr3_nt: TGTGCCAGCAGACTGCGGGGAGGGGCTAACACAGATACGCAGTATTTT
cdr3_aa: CASRLRGGANTDTQYF

d_call: TRBD1
clone_size: .
v_call: TRBV4-1
j_call: TRBJ1-2
cdr3_nt: TGCGCCAGCAGCCAAGTGAACAGGGGCCACTATGGCTACACCTTC
cdr3_aa: CASSQVNRGHYGYTF

d_call: .
clone_size: .
v_call: TRBV11-1
j_call: TRBJ2-1
cdr3_nt: TGTGCCAGCAGGGGCCGGTACCGCTCCTACAATGAGCAGTTCTTC
cdr3_aa: CASRGRYRSYNEQFF

d_call: .
clone_size: .
v_call: TRBV30
j_call: TRBJ1-2
cdr3_nt: TGTGCCTGGAGTCCGACAACCGCCAACTATGGCTACACCTTC
cdr3_aa: CAWSPTTANYGYTF

d_call: TRBD1
clone_size: .
v_call: TRBV28
j_call: TRBJ1-2
cdr3_nt: TGTGCCAGCAGTGGGCCGGGACAGAGACTAGGCTATGGCTACACCTTC
cdr3_aa: CASSGPGQRLGYGYTF

d_call: .
clone_size: .
v_call: TRBV5-5
j_call: TRBJ2-5
cdr3_nt: TGTGCCAGCAGCGCCGGAGGGGGCCTTCAAGAGACCCAGTACTTC
cdr3_aa: CASSAGGGLQETQYF

d_call: .
clone_size: once
v_call: TRBV5-1
j_call: TRBJ1-1
cdr3_nt: TGCGCCAGCAGCTTGGATCGGGGGGTTGGCACTGAAGCTTTCTTT
cdr3_aa: CASSLDRGVGTEAFF

d_call: TRBD2
clone_size: once
v_call: TRBV11-3
j_call: TRBJ2-3
cdr3_nt: TGTGCCAGCAGCACCGGGACTAGCGGTAACACAGATACGCAGTATTTT
cdr3_aa: CASSTGTSGNTDTQYF

d_call: TRBD1
clone_size: .
v_call: TRBV10-3
j_call: TRBJ1-1
cdr3_nt: TGTGCCATCAGCGATCCAAGACAGGGCTTCACTGAAGCTTTCTTT
cdr3_aa: CAISDPRQGFTEAFF

d_call: .
clone_size: once
v_call: TRBV3-1/TRBV3-2
j_call: TRBJ1-2
cdr3_nt: TGTGCCAGCAGCCAAGTCCGTCCTCTCGACACCGTCTATGGCTACACCTTC
cdr3_aa: CASSQVRPLDTVYGYTF

d_call: .
clone_size: .
v_call: TRBV9
j_call: TRBJ1-6
cdr3_nt: TGTGCCAGCAGCGTTGCAGCCACGAGCGATACCTCACCCCTCCACTTT
cdr3_aa: CASSVAATSDTSPLHF

d_call: .
clone_size: .
v_call: TRBV7-3
j_call: TRBJ2-5
cdr3_nt: TGTGCCAGCAGCGCAGATTCTGCTGCAGAGACCCAGTACTTC
cdr3_aa: CASSADSAAETQYF

d_call: .
clone_size: .
v_call: TRBV21-1
j_call: TRBJ1-1
cdr3_nt: TGTGCCAGCAGCCGCGCGCCTAACTCCGCCAACACTGAAGCTTTCTTT
cdr3_aa: CASSRAPNSANTEAFF

d_call: .
clone_size: .
v_call: TRBV6-4
j_call: TRBJ1-2
cdr3_nt: TGTGCCAGCAGTGACTCAAACAGTCTGTCCTATGGCTACACCTTC
cdr3_aa: CASSDSNSLSYGYTF